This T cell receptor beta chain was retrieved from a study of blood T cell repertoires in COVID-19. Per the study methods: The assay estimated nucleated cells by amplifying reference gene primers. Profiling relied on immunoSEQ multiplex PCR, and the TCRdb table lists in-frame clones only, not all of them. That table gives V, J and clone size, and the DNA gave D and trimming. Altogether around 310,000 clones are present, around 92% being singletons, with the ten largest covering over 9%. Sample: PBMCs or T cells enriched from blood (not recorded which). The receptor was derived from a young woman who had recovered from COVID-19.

CDR3 in amino acids: CASRRGFEAFF. As DNA, the CDR3 is TGTGCCAGCAGGAGGGGGTTTGAAGCTTTCTTT. J is TRBJ1-1 and V is TRBV7-2; possible D gene TRBD1, 6 bases. Germline CDR1 SGHTA, CDR2 FQGNSA. Trimming left V 6 bases short and J 7 bases short, with 9 bases between. The CDR3 has 11 residues. Together with reference TRBV7-2 and TRBJ1-1, the CDR3 gives the full variable domain: GAGVSQSPSNKVTEKGKDVELRCDPISGHTALYWYRQSLGQGLEFLIYFQGNSAPDKSGLPSDRFSAERTGGSVSTLTIQRTQQEDSAVYLCASRRGFEAFFGQGTRLTVV.